The 15 T cell receptor beta chains presented below share a single source sample, sequenced in a study of T-cell memory formation after mild COVID-19. TCRdb used MiXCR to reprocess the 5' RACE reads, holding one entry per CDR3 protein. The data show 95,000 to 110,000 distinct CDR3 sequences, around 14% seen once. The specimen sequenced was PBMCs or a T cell subset sorted from them (not recorded which). Receptors originate from a man in his late teens or twenties who had mild COVID-19 (a few samples of this study predate the infection). Cell type and time point are not known.

This clonotype was counted only a few times. This sequence joins TRBV2 and TRBJ1-3, with D tentatively TRBD1 (5 bases). Germline V gene data show CDR1 as SNHLY and CDR2 as FYNNEI. CDR3 size: 14 residues. Between the trimmed V and J ends, which lost 10 bases and 4 bases, there was a span of 17 bases. The CDR3: CATTSDKLGNTIYF. DNA of the CDR3: TGTGCCACCACCTCGGACAAGTTAGGAAACACCATATATTTT.

Only a few counts were recorded for this clonotype. V gene TRBV6-5 combines with J gene TRBJ2-1; D assignment may be TRBD1 or TRBD2 (5 bases each). V was clipped by 6 bases and J by 6 bases, with 15 bases between them. This CDR3 is 14 amino acids long. The germline gives CDR1 MNHEY, CDR2 SVGAGI. The CDR3 nucleotides read TGTGCCAGCAGAAAGGCTGGGGGACGCAATGAGCAGTTCTTC. Its protein product is CASRKAGGRNEQFF.

This chain uses TRBV4-2 with TRBJ2-3, with D maybe TRBD2 (5 bases). Germline V CDR1 and CDR2: LGHNA, YNFKEQ. Trimming took 1 base from V and 5 from J, leaving 7 bases between them. The CDR3 sequence is 13 residues long. The CDR3: CASSQVEGDTQYF. Written as DNA, the CDR3 is TGTGCCAGCAGCCAAGTTGAGGGAGATACGCAGTATTTT.

There are a few counts of this clonotype. V and J are TRBV4-1 and TRBJ1-5, with 9 bases that match TRBD1. With 4 bases clipped from V and 0 bases from J, the junction kept 4 bases outside the gene matches. Germline V lookup: CDR1 MGHRA, CDR2 YSYEKL. The CDR3 contains 16 residues. The CDR3 loop is CASSRGDRVSNQPQHF. The CDR3 nucleotides are TGCGCCAGCAGCCGAGGGGACAGGGTTAGCAATCAGCCCCAGCATTTT.

The J gene is TRBJ2-5, the V gene TRBV27, with D possibly called TRBD1 or TRBD2 (6 bases each). The CDR3 is 13 residues long. The germline V and J ends were trimmed by 3 bases and 4 bases, with 9 bases remaining between them. Germline V gives CDR1 MNHEY, CDR2 SMNVEV (reference sequence). The CDR3, as DNA: TGTGCCAGCAGTTTCCCGGGGGCAGAGACCCAGTACTTC. Translating gives CASSFPGAETQYF.

A few counts support this clonotype. The chain couples TRBV9 to TRBJ2-5; 12 nucleotides align to TRBD2. Germline V lookup: CDR1 SGDLS, CDR2 YYNGEE. V shed 3 bases and J 5 bases; nucleotides not matched to a gene: 8. The CDR3 extends over 16 amino acids. Written as DNA, the CDR3 is TGTGCCAGCAGCGGCCCTAGCGGGGGGGCGGAGGAGACCCAGTACTTC. The encoded protein is CASSGPSGGAEETQYF.

This clonotype was counted only a few times. The rearrangement joins TRBV4-1 to TRBJ2-5, with TRBD2 matching 11 bases. The length of the CDR3 is 17 residues. The ends lost 0 bases at V and 1 base at J; junction bases unmatched: 4. Germline CDR1 and CDR2: MGHRA and YSYEKL. In DNA form, the CDR3 reads TGCGCCAGCAGCCAAGAGGGTAGCGGGGGGGCCCAAGAGACCCAGTACTTC. Protein: CASSQEGSGGAQETQYF.

The V and J genes are TRBV5-1 and TRBJ2-7; 9 nucleotides line up with TRBD1. J gave up 5 bases and V 3 bases, and 6 bases lay outside the gene matches. This CDR3 has 14 amino acids. CDR1 is SGHRS, CDR2 YFSETQ, per germline. CDR3 bases: TGCGCCAGCAGCTGGAGACAGGGGGGGCACGAGCAGTACTTC. Its translation is CASSWRQGGHEQYF.

This clonotype was counted a few times. This chain uses TRBV7-8 with TRBJ2-7; a weak D match, TRBD1 (7 bases). V lost 5 bases and J lost 0, with 14 bases in between. Germline values: CDR1 SGHVS, CDR2 FQNEAQ. The CDR3 contains 15 residues. CDR3 residues: CASSPGDSSSYEQYF. The CDR3, as DNA: TGTGCCAGCAGCCCGGGGGACAGTAGCTCCTACGAGCAGTACTTC.

This clonotype was counted many times. This chain links TRBV18 with TRBJ2-7, with 8 bases that match TRBD1. Germline lookup yields CDR1 KGHSH and CDR2 LQKENI. Unmatched junction bases numbered 2, after V lost 5 bases and J lost 2 bases. The CDR3 covers 13 residues. The chain's CDR3 is CASSSDRAYEQYF. The CDR3 region has the DNA TGTGCCAGCTCATCGGACAGGGCCTACGAGCAGTACTTC.

This clonotype was found a few times. The chain is built from TRBV7-3 and TRBJ2-6, with no clear D. V lost 5 bases and J 6 bases, leaving 8 bases between the germline ends. Germline CDR1 SGHTA, CDR2 FQGTGA. CDR3 length: 13 residues. CDR3 amino acids: CASSLPEANVLTF. The CDR3, as DNA: TGTGCCAGCAGCCTACCGGAGGCCAACGTCCTGACTTTC.

The gene calls are TRBV15 and TRBJ2-7; a weak D match, TRBD1 (5 bases). The CDR3 runs to 15 residues. Trimming cost V 0 bases and J 6 bases, with 15 bases left between them. Germline-derived CDR1 and CDR2 are LNHNV and YYDKDF (reference sequence). The CDR3 is CATSRDLGMGREQYF. The DNA of the CDR3 is TGTGCCACCAGCAGAGATCTTGGTATGGGGCGCGAGCAGTACTTC.

In this sample, this clonotype turned up many times. V is TRBV5-1 and J is TRBJ2-3; D not resolved. CDR1 and CDR2 from the germline V gene are SGHRS and YFSETQ. Deletions cut 0 bases from V and 3 bases from J, with 14 bases between. This CDR3 contains 16 residues. The DNA of the CDR3 is TGCGCCAGCAGCTTGGACGGGTGGACCTTGACAGATACGCAGTATTTT. Amino acids: CASSLDGWTLTDTQYF.

This clonotype occurred a few times. This chain connects TRBV18 to TRBJ2-3, with D perhaps matching TRBD1 or TRBD2 (6 bases each). The CDR3 runs to 13 residues. CDR1 and CDR2 from the germline V gene are KGHSH and LQKENI. V was shortened by 5 bases and J by 11 bases, with 17 bases between the two germline ends. CDR3 bases: TGTGCCAGCTCAGAGAACGGGGGCCCGAGGCAGTATTTT. This gives the protein CASSENGGPRQYF.

This clonotype was counted between two and nine times. The chain has TRBV14 and TRBJ1-1; D call uncertain. V was trimmed by 4 bases and J by 5 bases, leaving 8 bases between them. The CDR3 has 12 amino acids. Germline CDR1 reads SGHDN; CDR2 reads FVKESK. The CDR3 here is CASSPPRTEAFF. The CDR3 DNA reads as TGTGCCAGCAGCCCCCCGCGAACTGAAGCTTTCTTT. The full variable domain, rest sourced from reference TRBV14 and TRBJ1-1, is EAGVTQFPSHSVIEKGQTVTLRCDPISGHDNLYWYRRVMGKEIKFLLHFVKESKQDESGMPNNRFLAERTGGTYSTLKVQPAELEDSGVYFCASSPPRTEAFFGQGTRLTVV.